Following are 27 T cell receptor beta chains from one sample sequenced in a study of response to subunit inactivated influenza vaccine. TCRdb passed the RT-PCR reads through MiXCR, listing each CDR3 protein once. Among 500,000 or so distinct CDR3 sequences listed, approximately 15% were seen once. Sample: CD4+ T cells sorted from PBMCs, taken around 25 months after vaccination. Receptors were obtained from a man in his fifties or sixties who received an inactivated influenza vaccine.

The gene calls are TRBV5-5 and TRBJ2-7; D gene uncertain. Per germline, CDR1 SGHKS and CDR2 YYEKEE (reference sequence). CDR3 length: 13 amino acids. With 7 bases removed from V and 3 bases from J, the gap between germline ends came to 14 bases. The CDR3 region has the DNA TGTGCCAGCGGCCTGGGCATCTACTACGAGCAGTACTTC. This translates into CASGLGIYYEQYF.

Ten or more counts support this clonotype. CDR3 residues: CSARGDLRAQYF. CDR3 nucleotide sequence: TGCAGTGCTAGGGGGGACCTCAGGGCCCAGTACTTC. This rearrangement joins TRBV20-1 to TRBJ2-5; possibly TRBD1 or TRBD2 for D (5 bases each). Between the trimmed V and J ends, which lost 3 bases and 9 bases, there was a span of 14 bases. CDR3 length equals 12 residues. Germline CDR1 and CDR2: DFQATT and SNEGSKA (reference sequence).

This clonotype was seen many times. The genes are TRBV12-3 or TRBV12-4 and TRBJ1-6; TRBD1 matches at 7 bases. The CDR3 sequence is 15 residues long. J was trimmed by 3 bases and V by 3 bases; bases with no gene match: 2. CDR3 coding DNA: TGTGCCAGCAGTTTGGGACAGCTCTATAATTCACCCCTCCACTTT. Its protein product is CASSLGQLYNSPLHF.

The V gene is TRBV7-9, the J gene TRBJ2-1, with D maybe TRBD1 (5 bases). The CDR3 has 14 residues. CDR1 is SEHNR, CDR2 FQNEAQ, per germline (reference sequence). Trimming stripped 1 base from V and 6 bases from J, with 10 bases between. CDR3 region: CASSLEGVGNEQFF. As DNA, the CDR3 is TGTGCCAGCAGCTTAGAAGGGGTAGGCAATGAGCAGTTCTTC.

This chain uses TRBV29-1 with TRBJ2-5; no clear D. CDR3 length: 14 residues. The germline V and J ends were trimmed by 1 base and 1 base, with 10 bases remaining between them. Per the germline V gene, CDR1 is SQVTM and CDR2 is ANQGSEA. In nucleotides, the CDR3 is TGCAGCGTTGAAGGCCCCTCCCGCCAAGAGACCCAGTACTTC. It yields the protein CSVEGPSRQETQYF.

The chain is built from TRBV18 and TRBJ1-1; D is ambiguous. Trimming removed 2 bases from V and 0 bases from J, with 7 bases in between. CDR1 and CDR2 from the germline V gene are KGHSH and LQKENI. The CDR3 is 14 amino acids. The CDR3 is CASSPKGMNTEAFF. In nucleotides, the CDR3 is TGTGCCAGCTCACCAAAGGGCATGAACACTGAAGCTTTCTTT.

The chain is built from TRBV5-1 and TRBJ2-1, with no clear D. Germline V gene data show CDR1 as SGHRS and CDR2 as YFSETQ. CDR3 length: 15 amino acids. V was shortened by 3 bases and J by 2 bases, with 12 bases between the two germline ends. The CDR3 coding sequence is TGCGCCAGCAGCTCCGGAGTTCGCCCCTACAATGAGCAGTTCTTC. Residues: CASSSGVRPYNEQFF.

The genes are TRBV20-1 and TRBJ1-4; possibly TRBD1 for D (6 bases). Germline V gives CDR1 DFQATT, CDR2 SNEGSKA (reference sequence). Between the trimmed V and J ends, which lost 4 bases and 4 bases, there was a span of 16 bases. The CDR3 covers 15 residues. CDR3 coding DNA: TGCAGTGCTATCAGCCCGACAGGCCATAATGAAAAACTGTTTTTT. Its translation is CSAISPTGHNEKLFF.

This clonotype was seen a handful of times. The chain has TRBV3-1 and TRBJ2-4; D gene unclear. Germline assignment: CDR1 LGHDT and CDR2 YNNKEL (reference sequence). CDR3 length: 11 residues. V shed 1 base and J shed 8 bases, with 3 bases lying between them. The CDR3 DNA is TGTGCCAGCAGCCAAGGGTACATTCAGTACTTC. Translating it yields CASSQGYIQYF. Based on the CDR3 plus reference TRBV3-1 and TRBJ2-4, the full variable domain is DTAVSQTPKYLVTQMGNDKSIKCEQNLGHDTMYWYKQDSKKFLKIMFSYNNKELIINETVPNRFSPKSPDKAHLNLHINSLELGDSAVYFCASSQGYIQYFGAGTRLSVL.

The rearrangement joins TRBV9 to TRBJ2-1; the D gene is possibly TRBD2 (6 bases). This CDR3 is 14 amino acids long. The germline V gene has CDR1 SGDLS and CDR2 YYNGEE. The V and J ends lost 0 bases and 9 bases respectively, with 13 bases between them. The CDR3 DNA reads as TGTGCCAGCAGCGTAGGCCTCGAGGGAGGTGAGCAGTTCTTC. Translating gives CASSVGLEGGEQFF.

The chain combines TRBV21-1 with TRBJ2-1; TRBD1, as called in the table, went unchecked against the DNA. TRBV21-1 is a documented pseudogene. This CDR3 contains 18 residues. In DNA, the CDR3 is TGTGCCAGCAGCGAAGAGGCCAGGGAAATTGCTCGGGTTTTTGGGCAGTTCTTC. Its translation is CASSEEAREIARVFGQFF.

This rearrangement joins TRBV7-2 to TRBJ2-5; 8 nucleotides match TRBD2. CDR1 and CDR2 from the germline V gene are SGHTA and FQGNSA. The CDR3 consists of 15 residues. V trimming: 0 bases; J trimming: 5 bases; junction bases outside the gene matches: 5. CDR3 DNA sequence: TGTGCCAGCAGCTTAGCCCGGACTAGCAGGGAGACCCAGTACTTC. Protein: CASSLARTSRETQYF.

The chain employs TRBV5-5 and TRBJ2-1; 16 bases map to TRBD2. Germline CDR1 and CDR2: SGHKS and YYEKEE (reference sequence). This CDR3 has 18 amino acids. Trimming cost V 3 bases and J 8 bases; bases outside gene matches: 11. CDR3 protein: CASSSLPGLAGGMHEQFF. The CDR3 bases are TGTGCCAGCAGCTCCCTACCGGGACTAGCGGGAGGGATGCATGAGCAGTTCTTC.

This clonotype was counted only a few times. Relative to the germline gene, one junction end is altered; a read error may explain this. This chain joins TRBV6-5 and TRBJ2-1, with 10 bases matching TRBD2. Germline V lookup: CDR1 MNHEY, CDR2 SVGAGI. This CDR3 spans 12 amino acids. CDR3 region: CASSSSGGAGIF. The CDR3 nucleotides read TGTGCCAGCTCTTCAAGCGGGGGGGCCGGCATCTTC.

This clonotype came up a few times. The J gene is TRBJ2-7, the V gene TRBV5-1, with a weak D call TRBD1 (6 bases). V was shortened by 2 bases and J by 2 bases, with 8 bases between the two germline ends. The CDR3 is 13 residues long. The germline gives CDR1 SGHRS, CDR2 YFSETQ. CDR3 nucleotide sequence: TGCGCCAGCAGCTTTAAGGGGGCCTACGAGCAGTACTTC. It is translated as CASSFKGAYEQYF.

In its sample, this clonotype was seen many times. The CDR3 DNA reads as TGCGCCAGCAGCCTCGGGACAGGCCCCCTGGAGCAGTACTTC. Translated, it gives CASSLGTGPLEQYF. The V and J genes are TRBV4-3 and TRBJ2-7; 8 bases match TRBD1. The CDR3 contains 14 residues. The V gene's germline CDR1 is LGHNA and CDR2 YSLEER. V shed 4 bases, J shed 7 bases, and the junction held 9 bases outside the gene matches.

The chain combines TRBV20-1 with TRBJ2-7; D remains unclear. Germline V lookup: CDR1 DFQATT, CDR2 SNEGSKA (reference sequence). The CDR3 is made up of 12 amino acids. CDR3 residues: CSDDALSYEQYF. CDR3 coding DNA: TGCAGCGACGACGCGCTTTCCTACGAGCAGTACTTC.

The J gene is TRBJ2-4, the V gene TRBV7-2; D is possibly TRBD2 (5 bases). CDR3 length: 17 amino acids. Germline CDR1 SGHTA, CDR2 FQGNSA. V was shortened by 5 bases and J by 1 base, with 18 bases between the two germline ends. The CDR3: CASSTPRGIEAKNIQYF. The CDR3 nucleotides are TGTGCCAGCAGCACACCTCGAGGGATCGAGGCCAAAAACATTCAGTACTTC.

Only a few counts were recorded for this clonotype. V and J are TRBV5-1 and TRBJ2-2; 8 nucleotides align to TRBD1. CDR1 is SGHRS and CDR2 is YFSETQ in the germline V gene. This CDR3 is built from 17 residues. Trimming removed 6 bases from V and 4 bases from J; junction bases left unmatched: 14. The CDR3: CASTLSPSGGRTGELFF. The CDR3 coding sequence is TGCGCCAGCACCCTTTCCCCTTCAGGGGGCCGCACCGGGGAGCTGTTTTTT.

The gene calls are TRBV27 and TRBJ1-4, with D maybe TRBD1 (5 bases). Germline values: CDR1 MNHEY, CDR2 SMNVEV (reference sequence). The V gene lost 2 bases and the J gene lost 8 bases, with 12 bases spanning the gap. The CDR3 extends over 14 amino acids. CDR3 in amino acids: CASSLRGSREKLFF. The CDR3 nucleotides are TGTGCCAGCAGTTTAAGGGGTTCTCGGGAAAAACTGTTTTTT.

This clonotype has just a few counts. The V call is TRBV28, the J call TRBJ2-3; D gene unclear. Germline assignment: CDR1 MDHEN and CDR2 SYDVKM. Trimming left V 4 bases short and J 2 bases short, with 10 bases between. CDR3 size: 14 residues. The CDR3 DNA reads TGTGCCAGCAGTTCCCACAATCCCACAGATACGCAGTATTTT. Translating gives CASSSHNPTDTQYF.

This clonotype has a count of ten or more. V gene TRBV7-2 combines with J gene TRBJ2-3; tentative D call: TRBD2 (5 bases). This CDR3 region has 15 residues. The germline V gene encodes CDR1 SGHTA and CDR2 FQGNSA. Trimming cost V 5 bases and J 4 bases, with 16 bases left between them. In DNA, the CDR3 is TGTGCCAGCAGCCTGGGGAACACGGAGGCAGATACGCAGTATTTT. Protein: CASSLGNTEADTQYF. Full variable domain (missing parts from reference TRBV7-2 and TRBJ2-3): GAGVSQSPSNKVTEKGKDVELRCDPISGHTALYWYRQSLGQGLEFLIYFQGNSAPDKSGLPSDRFSAERTGGSVSTLTIQRTQQEDSAVYLCASSLGNTEADTQYFGPGTRLTVL.

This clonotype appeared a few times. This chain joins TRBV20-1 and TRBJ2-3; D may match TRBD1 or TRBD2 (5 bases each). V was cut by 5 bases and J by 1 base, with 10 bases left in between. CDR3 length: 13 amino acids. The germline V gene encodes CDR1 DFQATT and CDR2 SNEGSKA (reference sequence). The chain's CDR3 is CSAYRDRTDTQYF. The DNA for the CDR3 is TGCAGTGCTTACCGGGACCGCACAGATACGCAGTATTTT.

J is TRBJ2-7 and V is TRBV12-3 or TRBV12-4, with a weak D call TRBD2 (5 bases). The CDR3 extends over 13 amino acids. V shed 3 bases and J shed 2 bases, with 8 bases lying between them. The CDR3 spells CASSLRATYEQYF. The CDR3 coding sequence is TGTGCCAGCAGTTTGAGGGCGACCTACGAGCAGTACTTC.

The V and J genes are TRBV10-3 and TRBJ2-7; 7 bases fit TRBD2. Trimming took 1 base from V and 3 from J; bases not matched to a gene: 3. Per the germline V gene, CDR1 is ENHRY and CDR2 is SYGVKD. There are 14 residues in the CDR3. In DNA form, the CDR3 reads TGTGCCATCAGTGAGTTCGGGAGGAGCTACGAGCAGTACTTC. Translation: CAISEFGRSYEQYF.

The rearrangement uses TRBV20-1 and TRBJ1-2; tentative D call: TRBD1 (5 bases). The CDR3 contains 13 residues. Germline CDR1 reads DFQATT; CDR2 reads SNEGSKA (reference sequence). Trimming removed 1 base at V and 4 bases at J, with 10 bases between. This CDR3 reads CSARAEGIYGYTF. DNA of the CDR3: TGCAGTGCTAGAGCGGAGGGGATCTATGGCTACACCTTC.

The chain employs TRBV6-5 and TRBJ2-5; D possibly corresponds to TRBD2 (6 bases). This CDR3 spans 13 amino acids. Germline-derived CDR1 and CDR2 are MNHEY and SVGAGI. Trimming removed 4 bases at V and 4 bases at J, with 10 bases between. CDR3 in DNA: TGTGCCAGCAGTTGGAGGGACCGAGAGACCCAGTACTTC. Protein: CASSWRDRETQYF.